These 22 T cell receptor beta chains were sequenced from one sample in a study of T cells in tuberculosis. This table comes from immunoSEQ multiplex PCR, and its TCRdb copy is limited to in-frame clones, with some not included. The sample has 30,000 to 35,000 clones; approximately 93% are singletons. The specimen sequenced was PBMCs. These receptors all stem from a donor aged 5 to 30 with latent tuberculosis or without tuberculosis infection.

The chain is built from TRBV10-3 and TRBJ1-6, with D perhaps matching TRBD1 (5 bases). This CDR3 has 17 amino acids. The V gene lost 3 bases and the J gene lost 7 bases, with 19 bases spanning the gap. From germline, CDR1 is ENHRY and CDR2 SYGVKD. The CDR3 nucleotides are TGTGCCATCAGTGAATCGGCCCAGGGAAGGTCGAATTCACCCCTCCACTTT. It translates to CAISESAQGRSNSPLHF.

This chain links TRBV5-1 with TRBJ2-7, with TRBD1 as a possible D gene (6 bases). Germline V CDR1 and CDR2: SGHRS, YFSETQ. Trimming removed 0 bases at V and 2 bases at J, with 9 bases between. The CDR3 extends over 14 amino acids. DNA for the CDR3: TGCGCCAGCAGCTTGGCCGGACAGACCTACGAGCAGTACTTC. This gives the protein CASSLAGQTYEQYF.

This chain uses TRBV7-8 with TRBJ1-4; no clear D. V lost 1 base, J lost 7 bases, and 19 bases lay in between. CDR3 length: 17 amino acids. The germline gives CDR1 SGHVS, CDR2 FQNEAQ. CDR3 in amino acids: CASSLGLSREGSEKLFF. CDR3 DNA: TGTGCCAGCAGCTTAGGACTTTCACGGGAGGGATCTGAAAAACTGTTTTTT.

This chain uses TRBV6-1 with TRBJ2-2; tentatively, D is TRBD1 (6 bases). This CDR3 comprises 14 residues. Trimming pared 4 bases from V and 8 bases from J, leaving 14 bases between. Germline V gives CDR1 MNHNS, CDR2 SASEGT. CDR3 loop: CASSGDTGSGELFF. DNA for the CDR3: TGTGCCAGCAGTGGCGATACAGGGTCGGGGGAGCTGTTTTTT.

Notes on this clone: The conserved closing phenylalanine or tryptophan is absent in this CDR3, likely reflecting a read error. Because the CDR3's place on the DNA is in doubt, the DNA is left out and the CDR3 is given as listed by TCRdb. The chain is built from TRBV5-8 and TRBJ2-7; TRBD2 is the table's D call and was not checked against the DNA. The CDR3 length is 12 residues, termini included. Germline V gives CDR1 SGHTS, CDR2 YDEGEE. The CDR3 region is CASSLGLGQVLL.

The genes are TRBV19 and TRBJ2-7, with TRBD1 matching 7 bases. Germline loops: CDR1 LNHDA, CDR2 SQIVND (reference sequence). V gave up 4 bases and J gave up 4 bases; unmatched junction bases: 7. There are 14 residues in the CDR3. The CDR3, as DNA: TGTGCCAGTAGTACCCAGACAGGGATGTACGAGCAGTACTTC. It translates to CASSTQTGMYEQYF.

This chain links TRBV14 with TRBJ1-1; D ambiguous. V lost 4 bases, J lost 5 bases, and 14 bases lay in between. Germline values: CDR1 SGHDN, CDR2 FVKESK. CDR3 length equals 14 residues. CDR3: CASSPITPGTEAFF. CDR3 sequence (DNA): TGTGCCAGCAGCCCAATCACACCGGGAACTGAAGCTTTCTTT.

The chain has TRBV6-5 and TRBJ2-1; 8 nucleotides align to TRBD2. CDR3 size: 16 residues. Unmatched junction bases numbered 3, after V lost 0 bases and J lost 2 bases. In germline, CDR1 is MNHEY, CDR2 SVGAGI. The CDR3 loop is CASSYSTGLAYNEQFF. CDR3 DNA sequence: TGTGCCAGCAGTTACTCGACGGGACTAGCCTACAATGAGCAGTTCTTC.

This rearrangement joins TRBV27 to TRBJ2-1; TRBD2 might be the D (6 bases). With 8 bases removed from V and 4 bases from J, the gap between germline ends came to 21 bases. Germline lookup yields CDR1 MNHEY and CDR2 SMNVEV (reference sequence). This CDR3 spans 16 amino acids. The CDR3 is CASLTRGGDRYNEQFF. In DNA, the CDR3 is TGTGCCAGCTTAACGCGGGGCGGGGACCGTTACAATGAGCAGTTCTTC.

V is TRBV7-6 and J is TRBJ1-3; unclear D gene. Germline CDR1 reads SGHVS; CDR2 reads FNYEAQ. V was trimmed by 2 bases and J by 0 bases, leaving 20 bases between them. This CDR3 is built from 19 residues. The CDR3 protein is CASSLWSGGRRFSGNTIYF. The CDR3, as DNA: TGTGCCAGCAGCTTATGGTCCGGTGGCAGGCGTTTCTCTGGAAACACCATATATTTT.

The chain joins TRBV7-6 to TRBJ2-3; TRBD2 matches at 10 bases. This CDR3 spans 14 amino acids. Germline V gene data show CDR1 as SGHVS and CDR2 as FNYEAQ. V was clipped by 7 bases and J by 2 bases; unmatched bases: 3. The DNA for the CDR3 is TGTGCCAGCACCCTAGCGGGGGCCACAGATACGCAGTATTTT. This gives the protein CASTLAGATDTQYF.

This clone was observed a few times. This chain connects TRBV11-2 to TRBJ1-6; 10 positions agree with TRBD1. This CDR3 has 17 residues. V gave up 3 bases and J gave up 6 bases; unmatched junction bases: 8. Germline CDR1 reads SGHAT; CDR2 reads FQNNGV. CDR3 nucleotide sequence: TGTGCCAGCAGCTTCGGACAGGGGGAAACACTTAATTCACCCCTCCACTTT. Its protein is CASSFGQGETLNSPLHF.

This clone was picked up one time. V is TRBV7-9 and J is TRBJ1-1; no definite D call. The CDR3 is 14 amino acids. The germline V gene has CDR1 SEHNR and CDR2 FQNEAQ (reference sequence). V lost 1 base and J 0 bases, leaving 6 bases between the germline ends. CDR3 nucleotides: TGTGCCAGCAGCTTAGATCCAGTGAACACTGAAGCTTTCTTT. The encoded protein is CASSLDPVNTEAFF.

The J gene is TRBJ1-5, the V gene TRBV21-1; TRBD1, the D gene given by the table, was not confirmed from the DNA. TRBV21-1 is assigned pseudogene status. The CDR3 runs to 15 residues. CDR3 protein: CASRLQIHSNQPQHF. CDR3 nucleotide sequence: TGTGCCAGCAGGTTGCAGATACATAGCAATCAGCCCCAGCATTTT.

DNA for the CDR3: TGCGCCAGCACAGACAGACGGTTTCGTAGCTCTGGGGCCAACGTCCTGACTTTC. Its translation: CASTDRRFRSSGANVLTF. The chain is built from TRBV4-3 and TRBJ2-6; possibly TRBD1 for D (5 bases). Per the germline V gene, CDR1 is LGHNA and CDR2 is YSLEER. There are 18 residues in the CDR3. Trimming cost V 7 bases and J 0 bases, with 19 bases left between them.

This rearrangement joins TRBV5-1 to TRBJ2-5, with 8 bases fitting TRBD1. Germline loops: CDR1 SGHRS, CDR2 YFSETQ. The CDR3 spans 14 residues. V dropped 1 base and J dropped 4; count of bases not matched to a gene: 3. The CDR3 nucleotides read TGCGCCAGCAGCTTGTGGGGGACAGGAGAGACCCAGTACTTC. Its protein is CASSLWGTGETQYF.

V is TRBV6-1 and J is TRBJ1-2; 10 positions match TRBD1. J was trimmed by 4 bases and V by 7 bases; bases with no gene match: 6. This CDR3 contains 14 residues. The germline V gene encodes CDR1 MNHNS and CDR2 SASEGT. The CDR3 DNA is TGTGCCAGCATACGACAGGGGGCAGGCTATGGCTACACCTTC. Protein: CASIRQGAGYGYTF.

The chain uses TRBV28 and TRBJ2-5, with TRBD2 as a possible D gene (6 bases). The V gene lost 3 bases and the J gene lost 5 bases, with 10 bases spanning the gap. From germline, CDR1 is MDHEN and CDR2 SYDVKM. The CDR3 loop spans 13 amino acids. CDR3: CASSLPGRETQYF. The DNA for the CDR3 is TGTGCCAGCAGTTTGCCGGGGAGGGAGACCCAGTACTTC.

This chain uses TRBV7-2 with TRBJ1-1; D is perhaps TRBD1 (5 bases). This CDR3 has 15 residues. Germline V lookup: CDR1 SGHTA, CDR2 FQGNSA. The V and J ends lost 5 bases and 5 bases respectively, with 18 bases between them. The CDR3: CASSLDLAGGTEAFF. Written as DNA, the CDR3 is TGTGCCAGCAGCCTGGACCTGGCCGGGGGGACTGAAGCTTTCTTT.

The CDR3 bases are TGTGCCAGCAGTGAAAACACACACATCACTGAAGCTTTCTTT. Translating gives CASSENTHITEAFF. This chain joins TRBV6-1 and TRBJ1-1; D is undetermined. This CDR3 region has 14 residues. Germline CDR1 reads MNHNS; CDR2 reads SASEGT. Trimming removed 2 bases from V and 4 bases from J, with 11 bases in between.

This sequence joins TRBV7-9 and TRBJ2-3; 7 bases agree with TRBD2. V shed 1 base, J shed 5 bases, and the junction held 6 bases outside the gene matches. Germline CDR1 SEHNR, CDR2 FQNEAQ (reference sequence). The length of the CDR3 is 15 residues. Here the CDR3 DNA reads TGTGCCAGCAGCTTAGGTGGAGGGAGGGAAGATACGCAGTATTTT. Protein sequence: CASSLGGGREDTQYF.

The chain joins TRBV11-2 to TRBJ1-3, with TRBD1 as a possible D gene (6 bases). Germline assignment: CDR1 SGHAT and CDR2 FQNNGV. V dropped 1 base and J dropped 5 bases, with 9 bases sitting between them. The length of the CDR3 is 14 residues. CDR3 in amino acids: CASSLGDKRNTIYF. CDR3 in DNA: TGTGCCAGCAGCTTAGGGGACAAGAGAAACACCATATATTTT.